These 28 T cell receptor beta chains share one sample of origin, sequenced in a study of shared clonotypes between healthy human individuals (TCRdb year 2020). The library was made by the immunoSEQ multiplex PCR assay. TCRdb limited this immuneACCESS table to in-frame rearrangements with V and J called. A share of clones is missing; checked studies link under half to unresolved V genes, and the rest is unexplained. This sample gives 600,000 to 700,000 clones in total; roughly 72% of them show up just once. 1.5% to 2% of the sample rests with the top ten. The source material was memory CD4+ T cells sorted from blood. According to the study, the label for this sample's cell subset or site signals: CD45RA-negative fraction. Receptors originate from a woman aged 30 to 39 in good health.

Notes on this clone: One end of the junction fails to match germline, which may point to a read error. This sequence joins TRBV7-8 and TRBJ2-7; 12 bases are shared with TRBD1. The CDR3 is made up of 16 amino acids. The germline V gene encodes CDR1 SGHVS and CDR2 FQNEAQ. This CDR3 is CASSPRGQGANYGQYF. For the CDR3, the DNA is TGTGCCAGCAGCCCCCGGGGACAGGGGGCAAACTACGGGCAGTACTTC. Full variable domain (missing parts from reference TRBV7-8 and TRBJ2-7): GAGVSQSPRYKVAKRGQDVALRCDPISGHVSLFWYQQALGQGPEFLTYFQNEAQLDKSGLPSDRFFAERPEGSVSTLKIQRTQQEDSAVYLCASSPRGQGANYGQYFGPGTRLTVT.

In its sample, this clone was seen once. The DNA of the CDR3 is TGCAGCGTTGAACGGGGTAGCACAGATACGCAGTATTTT. Translated, it gives CSVERGSTDTQYF. The rearrangement links TRBV29-1 to TRBJ2-3; possible D gene TRBD2, 5 bases. CDR1 and CDR2 (germline): SQVTM, ANQGSEA. The CDR3 extends over 13 amino acids. V lost 2 bases and J lost 0, with 6 bases in between.

The chain couples TRBV27 to TRBJ2-7, with no clear D. V was clipped by 8 bases and J by 2 bases, with 10 bases between them. The CDR3 contains 12 residues. Germline assignment: CDR1 MNHEY and CDR2 SMNVEV (reference sequence). The chain's CDR3 is CASRPTPYEQYF. The CDR3 DNA sequence: TGTGCCAGCCGTCCGACCCCCTACGAGCAGTACTTC.

This clone was detected a few times. This chain links TRBV5-4 with TRBJ2-2, with D tentatively TRBD1 (6 bases). CDR3 length equals 16 residues. The V gene's germline CDR1 is SGHNT and CDR2 YYREEE (reference sequence). The V gene lost 4 bases and the J gene lost 1 base, with 14 bases spanning the gap. The DNA of the CDR3 is TGTGCCAGCAGCGGAAAGACAGGACAGAACACCGGGGAGCTGTTTTTT. As protein: CASSGKTGQNTGELFF.

The table lists this clone with a count of one. This chain joins TRBV7-3 and TRBJ2-1; D unclear. Germline CDR1 is SGHTA and CDR2 is FQGTGA. V lost 6 bases to trimming and J lost 1 base, with 10 bases between them. The CDR3 contains 14 residues. This CDR3 is CASSLERSYNEQFF. As DNA, the CDR3 is TGTGCCAGCAGTTTAGAGAGGTCCTACAATGAGCAGTTCTTC.

The V call is TRBV14, the J call TRBJ2-4, with no clear D. The CDR3 totals 15 residues. The V end was cut by 1 base, the J end by 0 bases, with 7 bases between. From germline, CDR1 is SGHDN and CDR2 FVKESK. CDR3 residues: CASSQVGLAKNIQYF. Written as DNA, the CDR3 is TGTGCCAGCAGCCAAGTGGGGTTAGCCAAAAACATTCAGTACTTC. The full variable domain, in which reference TRBV14 and TRBJ2-4 provide the parts outside the CDR3, is EAGVTQFPSHSVIEKGQTVTLRCDPISGHDNLYWYRRVMGKEIKFLLHFVKESKQDESGMPNNRFLAERTGGTYSTLKVQPAELEDSGVYFCASSQVGLAKNIQYFGAGTRLSVL.

J is TRBJ2-5 and V is TRBV2, with 16 bases aligning to TRBD2. This CDR3 has 17 amino acids. Per the germline V gene, CDR1 is SNHLY and CDR2 is FYNNEI. J was trimmed by 0 bases and V by 7 bases; bases with no gene match: 5. This CDR3 is CASIPGLAGGYQETQYF. As DNA, the CDR3 is TGTGCCAGCATACCGGGACTAGCGGGAGGGTACCAAGAGACCCAGTACTTC.

In its sample, this clone was seen a few times. J is TRBJ1-5 and V is TRBV5-1; the match to TRBD1 covers 8 bases. There are 17 residues in the CDR3. Germline values: CDR1 SGHRS, CDR2 YFSETQ. Trimming removed 6 bases from V and 2 bases from J; junction bases left unmatched: 13. As DNA, the CDR3 is TGCGCCAGCATCGATTCGACAGGGGCCCAGGGCAATCAGCCCCAGCATTTT. The encoded protein is CASIDSTGAQGNQPQHF.

The chain employs TRBV2 and TRBJ2-7, with D hard to call. Trimming stripped 4 bases from V and 7 bases from J, with 8 bases between. CDR1 is SNHLY and CDR2 is FYNNEI in the germline V gene. The CDR3 sequence is 11 residues long. Written as DNA, the CDR3 is TGTGCCAGCAGTGCTACTGGGGAGCAGTACTTC. As protein: CASSATGEQYF.

The chain recombines TRBV5-1 with TRBJ2-1; 11 nucleotides align to TRBD1. CDR1 is SGHRS and CDR2 is YFSETQ in the germline V gene. The J segment lost 10 bases and the V segment lost 0 bases, leaving 3 bases of the junction unmatched. The CDR3 runs 14 residues. The chain's CDR3 is CASSLGTGGSEQFF. DNA of the CDR3: TGCGCCAGCAGCTTGGGGACAGGGGGCAGCGAGCAGTTCTTC.

This rearrangement joins TRBV30 to TRBJ1-1; 10 bases fit TRBD1. V was clipped by 7 bases and J by 1 base; unmatched bases: 6. The CDR3 consists of 14 residues. Germline V gene sequence: CDR1 GTSNPN, CDR2 SVGIG (reference sequence). The CDR3 coding sequence is TGTGCCTACGGGACAGGGGCGGGGAACACTGAAGCTTTCTTT. Its protein is CAYGTGAGNTEAFF.

In its sample, this clone was seen many times. The rearrangement joins TRBV19 to TRBJ2-7, with a possible D match to TRBD1 (5 bases). Trimming left V 5 bases short and J 6 bases short, with 23 bases between. The CDR3 has 16 amino acids. Germline CDR1 reads LNHDA; CDR2 reads SQIVND (reference sequence). For the CDR3, the DNA is TGTGCCAGTAGTTCCGCTTGGTCCGCCAGGGCCGGCGAGCAGTACTTC. It yields the protein CASSSAWSARAGEQYF.

This clone was detected only a few times. The genes are TRBV27 and TRBJ2-5, with 9 bases lining up with TRBD2. This CDR3 has 19 residues. From germline, CDR1 is MNHEY and CDR2 SMNVEV (reference sequence). Losses at the gene ends were 3 bases for V and 5 bases for J; bases not matched to a gene: 19. The CDR3: CASSFKHPNSGSPRETQYF. The CDR3 region has the DNA TGTGCCAGCAGTTTCAAACACCCCAATAGCGGGAGCCCTCGCGAGACCCAGTACTTC.

This chain uses TRBV2 with TRBJ2-5, with D perhaps TRBD1 (6 bases). The germline V gene has CDR1 SNHLY and CDR2 FYNNEI. The CDR3 is 14 amino acids. V lost 8 bases and J lost 3, with 16 bases in between. CDR3 sequence: CASREDSSKETQYF. The DNA for the CDR3 is TGTGCCAGCCGCGAGGACAGCTCAAAAGAGACCCAGTACTTC.

The chain couples TRBV2 to TRBJ1-2; D unclear. The CDR3 has 13 residues. V was pared by 4 bases and J by 1 base, with 7 bases between. Germline CDR1 reads SNHLY; CDR2 reads FYNNEI. The CDR3 is CASSAEVNYGYTF. The CDR3 bases are TGTGCCAGCAGTGCTGAAGTTAACTATGGCTACACCTTC. The variable domain in full, with the rest retrieved from reference TRBV2 and TRBJ1-2, is EPEVTQTPSHQVTQMGQEVILRCVPISNHLYFYWYRQILGQKVEFLVSFYNNEISEKSEIFDDQFSVERPDGSNFTLKIRSTKLEDSAMYFCASSAEVNYGYTFGSGTRLTVV.

The chain is built from TRBV2 and TRBJ2-5; 8 bases agree with TRBD2. The DNA end favors TRBJ2-7, so the J call may be wrong. This CDR3 has 12 amino acids. The V gene's germline CDR1 is SNHLY and CDR2 FYNNEI. CDR3 DNA sequence: TGTGCCAGCAGGGGACTAGAATACGAGCAGTACTTC. It specifies CASRGLEYEQYF.

This chain links TRBV11-2 with TRBJ2-3; possibly TRBD2 for D (5 bases). With 5 bases removed from V and 0 bases from J, the gap between germline ends came to 15 bases. CDR1 and CDR2 from the germline V gene are SGHAT and FQNNGV. This CDR3 spans 16 amino acids. CDR3 DNA sequence: TGTGCCAGCAGCCCTAGCCGGCAGATTAGCACAGATACGCAGTATTTT. As protein: CASSPSRQISTDTQYF.

Notes on this clone: The same CDR3 can be traced to other DNA sequences in this sample. The chain has TRBV9 and TRBJ2-1; D call uncertain. The CDR3 covers 15 residues. Germline CDR1 and CDR2: SGDLS and YYNGEE. Trimming pared 0 bases from V and 1 base from J, leaving 8 bases between. CDR3 sequence reads: CASSVAPDSYNEQFF. Here the CDR3 DNA reads TGTGCCAGCAGCGTAGCCCCCGATTCCTACAATGAGCAGTTCTTC.

This chain uses TRBV28 with TRBJ2-2; 9 positions agree with TRBD1. Per germline, CDR1 MDHEN and CDR2 SYDVKM. The CDR3 runs to 15 residues. V was clipped by 6 bases and J by 3 bases; unmatched bases: 5. CDR3 in amino acids: CASSLGDRDTGELFF. The CDR3 DNA reads TGTGCCAGCAGCCTAGGGGACAGGGACACCGGGGAGCTGTTTTTT.

V usage is TRBV5-4 and J usage is TRBJ2-7; 9 nucleotides agree with TRBD2. This CDR3 is built from 14 residues. J gave up 4 bases and V 3 bases, and 5 bases lay outside the gene matches. Germline CDR1 and CDR2: SGHNT and YYREEE (reference sequence). The CDR3 DNA reads as TGTGCCAGCAGCTCGCGGGGGGGTGGATACGAGCAGTACTTC. Its translation: CASSSRGGGYEQYF.

In this sample, this clone turned up a few times. This chain connects TRBV4-1 to TRBJ2-5; D unclear. Germline V gene data show CDR1 as MGHRA and CDR2 as YSYEKL. This CDR3 has 13 amino acids. V was trimmed by 5 bases and J by 4 bases, leaving 11 bases between them. CDR3 in amino acids: CASSYLSRETQYF. CDR3 in DNA: TGCGCCAGCAGCTACCTCTCTCGAGAGACCCAGTACTTC.

The chain carries TRBV9 and TRBJ2-7; D is perhaps TRBD1 (5 bases). The CDR3 runs to 15 residues. The germline CDR1 and CDR2 sequences are SGDLS and YYNGEE. The V gene lost 0 bases and the J gene lost 2 bases, with 12 bases spanning the gap. This CDR3 reads CASSVGAGQTYEQYF. CDR3 nucleotide sequence: TGTGCCAGCAGCGTAGGGGCAGGGCAAACCTACGAGCAGTACTTC.

The rearrangement links TRBV30 to TRBJ2-7; the D gene could be TRBD1 or TRBD2 (5 bases each). The V and J ends lost 4 bases and 3 bases respectively, with 16 bases between them. The CDR3 covers 14 residues. Germline loops: CDR1 GTSNPN, CDR2 SVGIG (reference sequence). DNA for the CDR3: TGTGCCTGGACTCCGGGGCAGCGCTTCTACGAGCAGTACTTC. The encoded protein is CAWTPGQRFYEQYF.

The genes are TRBV15 and TRBJ2-1, with 13 bases that match TRBD2. CDR3 length: 17 amino acids. Trimming cost V 2 bases and J 7 bases; bases outside gene matches: 8. Per germline, CDR1 LNHNV and CDR2 YYDKDF (reference sequence). CDR3 nucleotide sequence: TGTGCCACCAGCAGAAAGAAAACTAGCGGGAGGGCGAATGAGCAGTTCTTC. Residues: CATSRKKTSGRANEQFF.

This clone was counted at least ten times. The chain is built from TRBV5-1 and TRBJ1-5; D not resolved. V lost 0 bases and J lost 3, with 4 bases in between. The CDR3 runs to 13 residues. Per germline, CDR1 SGHRS and CDR2 YFSETQ. CDR3 bases: TGCGCCAGCAGCTTGGAAGACAATCAGCCCCAGCATTTT. Its translation is CASSLEDNQPQHF. The whole variable domain, remainder taken from reference TRBV5-1 and TRBJ1-5, is KAGVTQTPRYLIKTRGQQVTLSCSPISGHRSVSWYQQTPGQGLQFLFEYFSETQRNKGNFPGRFSGRQFSNSRSEMNVSTLELGDSALYLCASSLEDNQPQHFGDGTRLSIL.

This chain links TRBV7-9 with TRBJ1-1; TRBD1 matches at 7 bases. J lost 0 bases, V lost 5 bases, and 9 bases had no gene match. Germline V lookup: CDR1 SEHNR, CDR2 FQNEAQ (reference sequence). The length of the CDR3 is 16 residues. The CDR3 loop is CASSPPRGRLNTEAFF. CDR3 nucleotide sequence: TGTGCCAGCAGCCCCCCGAGGGGGCGTCTGAACACTGAAGCTTTCTTT.

V gene TRBV5-1 combines with J gene TRBJ2-2; TRBD2 matches 13 bases. The J segment lost 3 bases and the V segment lost 4 bases, leaving 9 bases of the junction unmatched. CDR1 and CDR2 from the germline V gene are SGHRS and YFSETQ. The CDR3 spans 18 residues. CDR3 loop: CASSHGLAGVRDTGELFF. In DNA form, the CDR3 reads TGCGCCAGCAGCCACGGACTAGCGGGAGTTAGGGACACCGGGGAGCTGTTTTTT.

This clone was seen a few times. The chain recombines TRBV18 with TRBJ2-5; perhaps TRBD1 as D (5 bases). Germline lookup yields CDR1 KGHSH and CDR2 LQKENI. Trimming took 6 bases from V and 5 from J, leaving 13 bases between them. The CDR3 is made up of 13 amino acids. The CDR3 coding sequence is TGTGCCAGCTCGGAAAGGGGTAGTGAGACCCAGTACTTC. It translates to CASSERGSETQYF.